Below, one TCR beta chain is given with its context. Its antigen remains unidentified. V was trimmed by 1 base and J by 5 bases, leaving 14 bases between them. Germline values: CDR1 SGHTA, CDR2 FQGNSA. This CDR3 contains 15 residues. These data are taken from a study of shared clonotypes between healthy human individuals. Produced via immunoSEQ multiplex PCR; TCRdb's table is partial and in-frame only. The sample consists of more than 2,000,000 clones, 85% to 95% of them appearing once. General study findings and limits: About 5% was the fraction of naive CD4 clonotypes found shared across a handful of donors.

This sequence was found in a man between 18 and 29 years old in good health. The V and J genes are TRBV7-2 and TRBJ1-1, with a possible D match to TRBD1 (5 bases). Sequenced input: naive CD4+ T cells sorted from blood. Subset indicated: CD45RA+ positively selected. The CDR3 sequence is CASSLVAGGGTEAFF. CDR3 nucleotide sequence: TGTGCCAGCAGCTTAGTCGCCGGGGGAGGGACTGAAGCTTTCTTT.